This T cell receptor (beta chain) was recovered during a study of T cell responses to AZD1222 COVID-19 vaccine. Findings and limits, study-wide: At study baseline, merely more than 5 AZD1222 recipients were seropositive. Repertoires were sampled only after the peak T cell response. Most donors were white British and more were female, and clonal diversity was possibly underestimated.

Method: immunoSEQ multiplex PCR; TCRdb's copy keeps in-frame clones and lacks some. The sample shows roughly 40,000 clones, about 91% of them seen only once. V shed 3 bases and J shed 4 bases, with 9 bases lying between them. CDR3 length: 12 amino acids. Germline V gene sequence: CDR1 SQVTM, CDR2 ANQGSEA. A note on this clone: Its target is not known.

V usage is TRBV29-1 and J usage is TRBJ1-1, with a tentative D call TRBD1 (5 bases). The sample was peripheral blood, taken 28 days after the second AZD1222 dose. The source of this sequence is an adult who received the AZD1222 COVID-19 vaccine. CDR3 in amino acids: CSVDRTTTEAFF. CDR3 DNA sequence: TGCAGCGTTGATCGGACAACCACTGAAGCTTTCTTT. Together with reference TRBV29-1 and TRBJ1-1, the CDR3 gives the full variable domain: SAVISQKPSRDICQRGTSLTIQCQVDSQVTMMFWYRQQPGQSLTLIATANQGSEATYESGFVIDKFPISRPNLTFSTLTVSNMSPEDSSIYLCSVDRTTTEAFFGQGTRLTVV.